This entry lists 26 T cell receptor beta chains sequenced from one sample in a study of blood T cells in healthy people across ages. Through a sample-barcoded 5' primer and a J-beta primer mix, a second PCR was run for roughly 7 to 12 cycles. TCRdb itself ran the 5' RACE reads through MiXCR, one entry per CDR3 protein. The table shows 850,000 to 1,000,000 distinct CDR3 sequences, with roughly 43% occurring only once. The source material was blood. The receptors originated from a man younger than 40 in good health.

The chain's CDR3 is CASSNISPGGAYEQYF. The CDR3 DNA is TGTGCCAGCAGCAATATTAGTCCAGGGGGCGCGTACGAGCAGTACTTC. The chain has TRBV11-2 and TRBJ2-7; TRBD1 matches at 8 bases. There are 16 residues in the CDR3. From germline, CDR1 is SGHAT and CDR2 FQNNGV. The V segment lost 5 bases and the J segment 4 bases; nucleotides outside the gene matches: 13.

This clonotype was observed many times. This chain connects TRBV3-1 to TRBJ1-6; no firm D call. This CDR3 spans 12 amino acids. Per the germline V gene, CDR1 is LGHDT and CDR2 is YNNKEL (reference sequence). V lost 0 bases to trimming and J lost 13 bases, with 7 bases between them. The CDR3 here is CASSQEARPLHF. The CDR3 DNA sequence: TGTGCCAGCAGCCAAGAGGCGAGGCCCCTCCACTTT.

The chain joins TRBV4-3 to TRBJ2-1, with D uncertain. Between the trimmed V and J ends, which lost 0 bases and 0 bases, there was a span of 12 bases. The CDR3 extends over 17 amino acids. The germline V gene has CDR1 LGHNA and CDR2 YSLEER. CDR3 region: CASSQDSTPSSYNEQFF. Written as DNA, the CDR3 is TGCGCCAGCAGCCAAGACTCGACCCCTAGCTCCTACAATGAGCAGTTCTTC.

The chain combines TRBV7-9 with TRBJ2-1, with unresolved D. The CDR3 has 15 amino acids. Germline CDR1 is SEHNR and CDR2 is FQNEAQ (reference sequence). The V gene lost 5 bases and the J gene lost 0 bases, with 11 bases spanning the gap. CDR3 sequence: CASSPLAVSYNEQFF. Here the CDR3 DNA reads TGTGCCAGCAGCCCCTTAGCAGTCTCCTACAATGAGCAGTTCTTC.

The chain uses TRBV25-1 and TRBJ1-2; D is perhaps TRBD1 (6 bases). There are 13 residues in the CDR3. V lost 1 base, J lost 7 bases, and 10 bases lay in between. The germline V gene has CDR1 MGHDK and CDR2 SYGVNS. The DNA of the CDR3 is TGTGCCAGCAGTGAATCGGGGGCGTCTGGCTACACCTTC. Protein: CASSESGASGYTF.

The chain employs TRBV5-6 and TRBJ2-1, with TRBD2 matching 14 bases. CDR1 is SGHDT and CDR2 is YYEEEE in the germline V gene. The CDR3 length is 18 residues. The V and J ends lost 4 bases and 4 bases, in that order; junction bases with no gene match: 10. The CDR3 here is CASSPSGRLAGGYNEQFF. The CDR3 DNA reads as TGTGCCAGCAGCCCTAGCGGGAGACTAGCGGGGGGGTACAATGAGCAGTTCTTC.

The chain joins TRBV5-1 to TRBJ2-1; D is perhaps TRBD2 (7 bases). This CDR3 has 14 residues. Per germline, CDR1 SGHRS and CDR2 YFSETQ. V was clipped by 2 bases and J by 8 bases, with 14 bases between them. The CDR3, as DNA: TGCGCCAGCAGCTTACCTCGGGGGGCCTATGAGCAGTTCTTC. Translating it yields CASSLPRGAYEQFF. Filled out from reference TRBV5-1 and TRBJ2-1, the complete variable domain reads KAGVTQTPRYLIKTRGQQVTLSCSPISGHRSVSWYQQTPGQGLQFLFEYFSETQRNKGNFPGRFSGRQFSNSRSEMNVSTLELGDSALYLCASSLPRGAYEQFFGPGTRLTVL.

This clonotype turned up a few times. The chain has TRBV11-1 and TRBJ2-3; 8 bases agree with TRBD1. Germline assignment: CDR1 SGHAT and CDR2 FQDESV (reference sequence). Trimming took 4 bases from V and 6 from J; bases not matched to a gene: 6. This CDR3 is 14 amino acids long. In nucleotides, the CDR3 is TGTGCCAGCAGCTCCGGACAGGGACGGGATACGCAGTATTTT. This sequence encodes CASSSGQGRDTQYF.

The table lists this clonotype with a few counts. This sequence joins TRBV6-5 and TRBJ2-1; D is uncertain. The CDR3 consists of 13 residues. V was clipped by 2 bases and J by 7 bases, with 9 bases between them. Germline CDR1 MNHEY, CDR2 SVGAGI. In DNA, the CDR3 is TGTGCCAGCAGTTACGGTTCCATTAATGAGCAGTTCTTC. As protein: CASSYGSINEQFF.

This clonotype has just one count. The chain combines TRBV11-3 with TRBJ2-7; D gene ambiguous. The J call may be incorrect, as the DNA end agrees better with TRBJ2-5. This CDR3 is built from 14 residues. Germline CDR1 reads SGHNT; CDR2 reads YENEEA. DNA for the CDR3: TGTGCCAGCAGCTTCAGTGGAATTCAAGAGACCCAGTACTTC. This translates into CASSFSGIQETQYF.

V usage is TRBV6-6 and J usage is TRBJ1-2; 9 bases fit TRBD1. V lost 4 bases and J lost 8; bases outside the gene matches: 8. Germline V gene data show CDR1 as MNHNY and CDR2 as SVGAGI (reference sequence). CDR3 length: 14 amino acids. Here the CDR3 DNA reads TGTGCCAGCAGTTCCGATACAGGGGGCAGGGGCTACACCTTC. Translating gives CASSSDTGGRGYTF.

This clonotype was found a few times. DNA of the CDR3: TGTGCCAGCAGCCCCGGACAGGGGGAGGGCTACACCTTC. This translates into CASSPGQGEGYTF. The V gene is TRBV7-2, the J gene TRBJ1-2; 10 nucleotides line up with TRBD1. The germline V gene has CDR1 SGHTA and CDR2 FQGNSA. The CDR3 spans 13 residues. The V gene end was trimmed by 5 bases and the J gene end by 8 bases; junction bases not matched to a gene: 5.

The V gene is TRBV6-5, the J gene TRBJ2-3; TRBD2 matches at 9 bases. The CDR3 sequence is 18 residues long. Trimming took 0 bases from V and 4 from J; bases not matched to a gene: 11. Germline-derived CDR1 and CDR2 are MNHEY and SVGAGI. The CDR3 sequence is CASSYSYKRGARSDTQYF. CDR3 sequence (DNA): TGTGCCAGCAGTTACTCCTACAAGCGGGGGGCCCGTTCAGATACGCAGTATTTT.

J is TRBJ2-3 and V is TRBV20-1, with D possibly matching TRBD2 (5 bases). Germline V gives CDR1 DFQATT, CDR2 SNEGSKA (reference sequence). V was shortened by 0 bases and J by 5 bases, with 12 bases between the two germline ends. The CDR3 length is 14 residues. The CDR3 is CSARDPLAGDTQYF. For the CDR3, the DNA is TGCAGTGCTAGAGATCCCCTAGCAGGAGATACGCAGTATTTT.

With respect to this clonotype: One end of the junction is discordant with germline, which a read error may explain. The gene calls are TRBV7-7 and TRBJ2-1, with TRBD1 as a possible D gene (5 bases). There are 15 residues in the CDR3. Germline values: CDR1 SSHAT, CDR2 FNYEAQ (reference sequence). The CDR3 DNA reads TGTGCTAGCAGCTTAGCAGGGTCTCCTTACAATGAGCAGTTCTTC. It codes for CASSLAGSPYNEQFF.

Ten or more counts support this clonotype. The chain is built from TRBV6-2 or TRBV6-3 and TRBJ1-5; D is ambiguous. Trimming removed 4 bases from V and 0 bases from J, with 7 bases in between. The CDR3 runs 14 residues. Germline values: CDR1 MNHEY, CDR2 SVGEGT. The CDR3 bases are TGTGCCAGCAGTTCCGGGGTTAGCAATCAGCCCCAGCATTTT. This encodes CASSSGVSNQPQHF.

The V and J genes are TRBV12-3 or TRBV12-4 and TRBJ1-6, with 7 bases fitting TRBD1. CDR3 length: 14 residues. With 6 bases clipped from V and 7 bases from J, the junction kept 6 bases outside the gene matches. The CDR3 bases are TGTGCCAGCAGCCTGGAACAGGGGAATTCACCCCTCCACTTT. This gives the protein CASSLEQGNSPLHF.

This clonotype was recorded a few times. The V gene is TRBV7-2, the J gene TRBJ2-1, with 7 bases that match TRBD2. This CDR3 contains 15 residues. Germline-derived CDR1 and CDR2 are SGHTA and FQGNSA. J lost 6 bases, V lost 3 bases, and 8 bases had no gene match. CDR3 loop: CASSLSRGSSNEQFF. The CDR3, as DNA: TGTGCCAGCAGCTTGTCGCGGGGGTCGTCCAATGAGCAGTTCTTC.

CDR3 sequence reads: CATSRDRGLSYGYTF. In DNA form, the CDR3 reads TGTGCCACCAGCCGGGACAGGGGGCTCTCTTATGGCTACACCTTC. The chain couples TRBV15 to TRBJ1-2; 12 bases line up with TRBD1. CDR3 size: 15 residues. V was clipped by 5 bases and J by 5 bases; unmatched bases: 6. From germline, CDR1 is LNHNV and CDR2 YYDKDF (reference sequence).

The gene calls are TRBV25-1 and TRBJ1-4; no clear D gene. Germline V CDR1 and CDR2: MGHDK, SYGVNS. Trimming removed 5 bases at V and 7 bases at J, with 14 bases between. This CDR3 is built from 14 residues. The CDR3 loop is CASSSLPEVEKLFF. CDR3 bases: TGTGCCAGCAGTTCTCTGCCCGAGGTTGAAAAACTGTTTTTT.

The rearrangement links TRBV4-1 to TRBJ1-5; perhaps TRBD1 as D (6 bases). Deletions cut 1 base from V and 4 bases from J, with 20 bases between. This CDR3 contains 18 residues. Germline CDR1 reads MGHRA; CDR2 reads YSYEKL. CDR3 amino acids: CASSQGVVATGLNQPQHF. CDR3 sequence (DNA): TGCGCCAGCAGCCAAGGGGTCGTTGCGACAGGCTTAAATCAGCCCCAGCATTTT.

This clonotype turned up a few times. The chain couples TRBV5-6 to TRBJ2-7, with 9 bases matching TRBD1. CDR1 and CDR2 from the germline V gene are SGHDT and YYEEEE. CDR3 length: 19 amino acids. V lost 3 bases and J lost 0; bases outside the gene matches: 16. The CDR3 coding sequence is TGTGCCAGCAGCTCGAACACCGGGACAGGGTATGGGCTCTCCTACGAGCAGTACTTC. This encodes CASSSNTGTGYGLSYEQYF.

Points on this clonotype: Compared with germline, one end of the junction differs, possibly owing to a read error. The chain links TRBV29-1 to TRBJ1-4, with 12 bases lining up with TRBD1. This CDR3 contains 13 residues. The germline V gene has CDR1 SQVTM and CDR2 ANQGSEA. This chain's CDR3 is CSVGTGGEEKLFF. Here the CDR3 DNA reads TGTAGCGTGGGGACAGGGGGCGAGGAAAAACTGTTTTTT. Looking up the rest from reference TRBV29-1 and TRBJ1-4 gives the full variable domain: SAVISQKPSRDICQRGTSLTIQCQVDSQVTMMFWYRQQPGQSLTLIATANQGSEATYESGFVIDKFPISRPNLTFSTLTVSNMSPEDSSIYLCSVGTGGEEKLFFGSGTQLSVL.

In DNA, the CDR3 is TGTGCCAGCAGCTTAGGTCTCGGGGCGATTAATGAGCAGTTCTTC. It codes for CASSLGLGAINEQFF. V usage is TRBV11-2 and J usage is TRBJ2-1, with D perhaps matching TRBD1 or TRBD2 (5 bases each). The CDR3 extends over 15 amino acids. The V end was cut by 1 base, the J end by 7 bases, with 14 bases between. Germline values: CDR1 SGHAT, CDR2 FQNNGV. The entire variable domain, with the rest obtained from reference TRBV11-2 and TRBJ2-1, is as follows: EAGVAQSPRYKIIEKRQSVAFWCNPISGHATLYWYQQILGQGPKLLIQFQNNGVVDDSQLPKDRFSAERLKGVDSTLKIQPAKLEDSAVYLCASSLGLGAINEQFFGPGTRLTVL.

This clonotype has a handful of counts. The genes are TRBV3-1 and TRBJ1-2; D call uncertain. V shed 2 bases and J shed 3 bases, with 7 bases lying between them. CDR1 is LGHDT and CDR2 is YNNKEL in the germline V gene (reference sequence). CDR3 length: 13 residues. CDR3: CASSQRSDYGYTF. The CDR3 DNA reads TGTGCCAGCAGCCAAAGGAGCGACTATGGCTACACCTTC.

This chain connects TRBV6-5 to TRBJ1-5, with 8 nucleotides matching TRBD1. V shed 5 bases and J 6 bases; nucleotides not matched to a gene: 6. The CDR3 contains 14 residues. CDR1 is MNHEY and CDR2 is SVGAGI in the germline V gene. This CDR3 reads CASSEDRVIQPQHF. The CDR3 bases are TGTGCCAGCAGTGAGGACAGGGTTATTCAGCCCCAGCATTTT.